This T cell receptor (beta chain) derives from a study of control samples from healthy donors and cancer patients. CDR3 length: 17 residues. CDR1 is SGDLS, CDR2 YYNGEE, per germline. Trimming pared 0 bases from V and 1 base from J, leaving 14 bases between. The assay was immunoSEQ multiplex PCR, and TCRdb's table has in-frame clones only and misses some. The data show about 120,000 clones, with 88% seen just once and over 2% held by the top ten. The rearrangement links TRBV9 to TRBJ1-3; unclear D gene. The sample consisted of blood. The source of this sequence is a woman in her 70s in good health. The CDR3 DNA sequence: TGTGCCAGCAGCGTAGCTCTGCCCGCCACTTCTGGAAACACCATATATTTT. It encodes CASSVALPATSGNTIYF.